The following is a TCR beta chain sequence with its context. These data originate in a study of blood T cell repertoires in COVID-19. Per the study methods: Reference gene primer amplification gave estimated nucleated cell counts. Sequencing was performed with immunoSEQ multiplex PCR; in TCRdb, only in-frame clones are kept and a portion is missing. The D gene and trimming were derived from the DNA, and the V and J assignments and clone size from that table. The table shows under 80,000 clones, with approximately 80% occurring only once. Germline-derived CDR1 and CDR2 are LNHDA and SQIVND (reference sequence). The CDR3 runs 15 residues. After removal of 6 bases from V and 0 bases from J, the junction contained 6 bases not matched to a gene.

J is TRBJ1-1 and V is TRBV19; 8 bases align to TRBD1. The clonotype originates from a woman at least 80 years old with active or convalescent COVID-19. Sequencing input: peripheral blood. CDR3 DNA sequence: TGTGCCAGTAGCGGGACAGGTGTCATGAACACTGAAGCTTTCTTT. Translation gives CASSGTGVMNTEAFF.